This entry lists 11 T cell receptor beta chains sequenced from one sample in a study of cytomegalovirus exposure and HLA in healthy donors. Use of 60 Vbeta and 13 Jbeta primers characterized the PCR. The assay was immunoSEQ multiplex PCR, and TCRdb's table has in-frame clones only and misses some. The sample consists of approximately 150,000 clones, around three quarters of them appearing once. Sequencing input: PBMCs. The receptors here all came from a man aged 35-49 years in good health and CMV-seronegative.

V is TRBV19 and J is TRBJ2-5, with D possibly TRBD2 on 6 matching bases. Germline values: CDR1 LNHDA, CDR2 SQIVND (reference sequence). CDR3 size: 11 residues. V was clipped by 9 bases and J by 3 bases, with 8 bases between them. The CDR3 DNA sequence: TGTGCCAGCGGGAGTGAAGAGACCCAGTACTTC. Translation: CASGSEETQYF.

The gene calls are TRBV30 and TRBJ2-1, with 8 nucleotides matching TRBD2. The CDR3 runs 15 residues. V lost 5 bases, J lost 5 bases, and 11 bases stayed unmatched. In germline, CDR1 is GTSNPN, CDR2 SVGIG (reference sequence). CDR3 sequence reads: CAWGLPSGSHNEQFF. CDR3 nucleotide sequence: TGTGCCTGGGGCCTCCCGAGCGGGAGTCACAATGAGCAGTTCTTC.

V and J are TRBV6-1 and TRBJ2-7, with TRBD2 matching 11 bases. The CDR3 loop spans 14 amino acids. Trimming took 10 bases from V and 4 from J; bases not matched to a gene: 9. CDR1 and CDR2 (germline): MNHNS, SASEGT. The CDR3 here is CATTRLAGSYEQYV. The CDR3 DNA reads TGTGCCACCACCAGACTAGCGGGGTCTTACGAGCAGTACGTC.

The chain recombines TRBV30 with TRBJ1-4, with TRBD1 matching over 9 bases. Per germline, CDR1 GTSNPN and CDR2 SVGIG (reference sequence). Trimming cost V 2 bases and J 8 bases; bases outside gene matches: 9. CDR3 length equals 15 residues. CDR3 sequence reads: CAWSIAGTGWEKLFF. In DNA, the CDR3 is TGTGCCTGGAGTATAGCGGGGACAGGGTGGGAAAAACTGTTTTTT.

The chain recombines TRBV7-8 with TRBJ2-3; 9 nucleotides agree with TRBD1. Per germline, CDR1 SGHVS and CDR2 FQNEAQ. This CDR3 has 17 residues. The V segment lost 4 bases and the J segment 1 base; nucleotides outside the gene matches: 9. CDR3 sequence: CASSSYGTGFGTDTQYF. The CDR3 DNA follows: TGTGCCAGCAGCTCATATGGGACAGGGTTCGGCACAGATACGCAGTATTTT.

The CDR3 region has the DNA TGTGCCAGCAGCTTACTAGACAATGAGCAGTTCTTC. Translation: CASSLLDNEQFF. The chain couples TRBV7-9 to TRBJ2-1; D unclear. The length of the CDR3 is 12 residues. V gave up 2 bases and J gave up 5 bases, with 4 bases separating them. CDR1 is SEHNR and CDR2 is FQNEAQ in the germline V gene (reference sequence).

The chain carries TRBV5-1 and TRBJ2-1; 13 nucleotides line up with TRBD2. CDR1 and CDR2 from the germline V gene are SGHRS and YFSETQ. The CDR3 totals 16 residues. Germline trimming cut 4 bases from V and 4 bases from J; bases unmatched to any gene: 5. The CDR3 bases are TGCGCCAGCAGCCCTCCGGGACTAGCGGGATACAATGAGCAGTTCTTC. Its protein is CASSPPGLAGYNEQFF.

CDR3 protein: CASGRNTDTQYF. CDR3 nucleotides: TGTGCCAGCGGTAGAAATACAGATACGCAGTATTTT. The chain has TRBV5-6 and TRBJ2-3; D is unresolved. The germline gives CDR1 SGHDT, CDR2 YYEEEE. CDR3 size: 12 residues. Trimming pared 7 bases from V and 3 bases from J, leaving 9 bases between.

J is TRBJ2-7 and V is TRBV25-1; D not resolved. The germline V and J ends were trimmed by 2 bases and 0 bases, with 5 bases remaining between them. Germline-derived CDR1 and CDR2 are MGHDK and SYGVNS. CDR3 length: 13 amino acids. CDR3 residues: CASSEHSSYEQYF. The CDR3 DNA reads TGTGCCAGCAGTGAACATAGCTCCTACGAGCAGTACTTC.

This clone has only one observation. The CDR3 nucleotides are TGTGCCAGCGCTTCACCGGGACAGGGGGCGTATACCGGGGAGCTGTTTTTT. This translates into CASASPGQGAYTGELFF. The chain uses TRBV18 and TRBJ2-2; TRBD1 agrees at 12 bases. The CDR3 extends over 17 amino acids. CDR1 and CDR2 from the germline V gene are KGHSH and LQKENI. Unmatched junction bases numbered 12, after V lost 8 bases and J lost 5 bases.

V gene TRBV19 combines with J gene TRBJ2-4; 12 nucleotides match TRBD1. The germline gives CDR1 LNHDA, CDR2 SQIVND (reference sequence). The junction had 6 bases not matched to a gene; V was cut back by 2 bases and J by 1 base. The CDR3 runs 18 residues. As DNA, the CDR3 is TGTGCCAGTAGTATACCACCGGGACAGGGGGCCGCCAAAAACATTCAGTACTTC. This codes for CASSIPPGQGAAKNIQYF.